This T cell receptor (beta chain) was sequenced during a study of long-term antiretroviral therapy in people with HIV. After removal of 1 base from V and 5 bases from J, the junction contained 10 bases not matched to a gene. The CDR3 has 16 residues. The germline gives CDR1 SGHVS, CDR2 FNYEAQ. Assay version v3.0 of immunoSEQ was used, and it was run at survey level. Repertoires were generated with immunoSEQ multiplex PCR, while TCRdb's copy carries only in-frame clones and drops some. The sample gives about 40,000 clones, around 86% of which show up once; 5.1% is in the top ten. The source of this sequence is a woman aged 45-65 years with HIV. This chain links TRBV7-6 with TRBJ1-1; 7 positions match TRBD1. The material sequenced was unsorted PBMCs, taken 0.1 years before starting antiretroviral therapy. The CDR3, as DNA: TGTGCCAGCAGCTTAGGACAGGGTGGATGGGGGACTGAAGCTTTCTTT. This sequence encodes CASSLGQGGWGTEAFF.